This TCR beta chain is from a study of response to subunit inactivated influenza vaccine. Study-wide findings and caveats: Authors suggested seasonal influenza vaccinations each recruit few new T cells.

Via MiXCR, TCRdb re-called the RT-PCR reads, giving one row per CDR3 protein. The top ten hold over 8.5% of the sample, which has around 580,000 distinct CDR3 sequences, around 15% seen once. This clonotype appeared a few times. Its target is not known. This TCR derives from a man over 45 who received an inactivated influenza vaccine. This specimen consisted of PBMCs from blood, obtained roughly 12 days after vaccination.

For the CDR3, the DNA is TGTGCCAGCGGTCGACTAGCGGGGGGTCTTGGAGATACGCAGTATTTT. Amino acid sequence: CASGRLAGGLGDTQYF. The chain is built from TRBV4-2 and TRBJ2-3, with TRBD2 identical over 13 bases. The trim removed 8 bases at V and 5 bases at J, leaving 10 bases unmatched. CDR3 length equals 16 residues. Germline V gene sequence: CDR1 LGHNA, CDR2 YNFKEQ.